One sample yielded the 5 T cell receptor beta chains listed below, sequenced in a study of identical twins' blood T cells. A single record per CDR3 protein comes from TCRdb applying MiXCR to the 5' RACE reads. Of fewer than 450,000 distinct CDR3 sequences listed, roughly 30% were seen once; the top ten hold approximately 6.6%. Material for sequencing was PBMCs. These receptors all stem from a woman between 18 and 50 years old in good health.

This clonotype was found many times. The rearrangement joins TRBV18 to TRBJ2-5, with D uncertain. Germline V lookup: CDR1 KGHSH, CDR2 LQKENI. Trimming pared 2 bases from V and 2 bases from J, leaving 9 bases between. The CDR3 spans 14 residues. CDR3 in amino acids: CASSPWEDQETQYF. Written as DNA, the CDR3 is TGTGCCAGCTCACCATGGGAAGATCAAGAGACCCAGTACTTC.

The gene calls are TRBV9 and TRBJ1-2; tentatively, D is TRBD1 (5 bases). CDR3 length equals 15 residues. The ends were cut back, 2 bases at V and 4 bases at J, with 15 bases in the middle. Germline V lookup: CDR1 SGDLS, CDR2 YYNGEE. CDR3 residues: CASSVEATDPYGYTF. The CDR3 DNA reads TGTGCCAGCAGCGTGGAAGCGACAGACCCCTATGGCTACACCTTC. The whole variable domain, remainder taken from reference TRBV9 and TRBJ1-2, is DSGVTQTPKHLITATGQRVTLRCSPRSGDLSVYWYQQSLDQGLQFLIQYYNGEERAKGNILERFSAQQFPDLHSELNLSSLELGDSALYFCASSVEATDPYGYTFGSGTRLTVV.

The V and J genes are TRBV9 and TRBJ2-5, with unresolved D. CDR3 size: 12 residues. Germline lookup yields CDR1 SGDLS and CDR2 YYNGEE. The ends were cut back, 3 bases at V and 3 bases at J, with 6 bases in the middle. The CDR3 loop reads CASSDREETQYF. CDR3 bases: TGTGCCAGCAGCGACCGAGAAGAGACCCAGTACTTC.

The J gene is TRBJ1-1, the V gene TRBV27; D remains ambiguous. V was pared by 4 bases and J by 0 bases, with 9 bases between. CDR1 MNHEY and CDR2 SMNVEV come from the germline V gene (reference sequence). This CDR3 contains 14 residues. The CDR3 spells CASSSHALNTEAFF. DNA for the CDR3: TGTGCCAGCAGTTCCCACGCTCTGAACACTGAAGCTTTCTTT.

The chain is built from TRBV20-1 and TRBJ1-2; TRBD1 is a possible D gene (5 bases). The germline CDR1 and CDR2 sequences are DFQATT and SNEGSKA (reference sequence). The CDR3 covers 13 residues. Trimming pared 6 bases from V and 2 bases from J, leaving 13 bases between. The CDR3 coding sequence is TGCAGTGCAACCTCCGGGACGAACTATGGCTACACCTTC. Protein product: CSATSGTNYGYTF.